Here is one T cell receptor beta chain with its context. What it binds is not known. Over 18 months, lack of ophthalmopathy progression marked Graves' hyperthyroidism as stable. Reasons for excluding patients were uncontrolled infection, other autoimmune disease, pregnancy or lactation. This sample is drawn from a study of T cells in Graves' hyperthyroidism and ophthalmopathy. Study-wide results and limits: In simple terms, a model built on 13 V-J features told ophthalmopathy apart from stable hyperthyroidism. Peripheral blood also featured most of the thyroid clonotypes expanded above 0.001.

Germline values: CDR1 DFQATT, CDR2 SNEGSKA (reference sequence). The CDR3 is made up of 16 amino acids. Unmatched junction bases numbered 9, after V lost 1 base and J lost 2 bases. Amplified TCR beta CDR3 regions came from RNA transcripts. HTBI primers drove first-round RT-PCR of the TCR CDR3. TCRdb processed the multiplex PCR reads anew with MiXCR; each CDR3 protein has one entry. Of around 580,000 distinct CDR3 sequences in the sample, roughly a sixth were seen once. This clonotype originated in a young woman with Graves' hyperthyroidism. Sequenced material: blood. The rearrangement links TRBV20-1 to TRBJ2-7, with 9 bases matching TRBD2. CDR3 sequence reads: CSARGGSGGTAYEQYF. The CDR3 region has the DNA TGCAGTGCTAGAGGGGGTAGCGGGGGTACAGCCTACGAGCAGTACTTC.